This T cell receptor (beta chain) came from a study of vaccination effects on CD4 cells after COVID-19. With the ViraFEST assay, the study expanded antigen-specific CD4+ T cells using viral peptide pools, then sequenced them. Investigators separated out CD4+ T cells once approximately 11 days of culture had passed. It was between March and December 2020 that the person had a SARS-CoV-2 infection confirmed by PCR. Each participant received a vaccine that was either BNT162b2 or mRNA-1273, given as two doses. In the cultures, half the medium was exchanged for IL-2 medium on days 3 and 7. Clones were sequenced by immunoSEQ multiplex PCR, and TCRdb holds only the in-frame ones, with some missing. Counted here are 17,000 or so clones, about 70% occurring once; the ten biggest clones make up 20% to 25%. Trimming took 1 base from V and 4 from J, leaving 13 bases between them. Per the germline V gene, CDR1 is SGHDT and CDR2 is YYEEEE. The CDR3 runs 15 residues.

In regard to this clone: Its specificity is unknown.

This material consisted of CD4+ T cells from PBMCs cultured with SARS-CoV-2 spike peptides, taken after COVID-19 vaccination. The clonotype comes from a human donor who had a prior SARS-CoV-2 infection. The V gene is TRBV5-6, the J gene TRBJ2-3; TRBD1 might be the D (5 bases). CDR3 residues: CASSLPFPRADTQYF. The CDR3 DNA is TGTGCCAGCAGCTTGCCATTCCCCAGGGCAGATACGCAGTATTTT.